This TCR beta chain was captured in a study of cytomegalovirus exposure and HLA in healthy donors. Study-level background: In an early release, HLA-typed donors contributed some 80 million unique TCR sequences.

The CDR3 covers 15 residues. The V gene lost 7 bases and the J gene lost 3 bases, with 19 bases spanning the gap. Germline V gives CDR1 MNHEY, CDR2 SVGAGI. The primer mix had 60 Vbeta and 13 Jbeta primers. Using immunoSEQ multiplex PCR, the repertoire was profiled, and TCRdb retains in-frame clones only, with some absent. The data hold 80,000 to 95,000 clones, with about four fifths observed a single time. The sequenced sample was PBMCs. The V gene is TRBV6-5, the J gene TRBJ2-7; D is possibly TRBD1 (5 bases). This sequence was found in a man between 18 and 35 years old in good health and CMV-seropositive. The CDR3 region has the DNA TGTGCCAGCAACGTGAGACAGAGCCGATTCTACGAGCAGTACTTC. As protein: CASNVRQSRFYEQYF.